The source of this T cell receptor (beta chain) is a study of cytomegalovirus exposure and HLA in healthy donors. Concerning this clone: Antigen specificity is unknown.

The PCR used 60 Vbeta and 13 Jbeta primers. Measured with immunoSEQ multiplex PCR; TCRdb has only the in-frame clones, and not every one. The data show more than 30,000 clones, roughly 74% seen once. Study-wide points: 150 to 200 TCR beta chains were listed as cytomegalovirus-associated. A later analysis reportedly found that, within productive TCRs, an Asian-associated ancestry cluster had fewer N-insertions than the mean observed across the roughly 630 donors.

Sequencing was performed on PBMCs. The sequence was collected from a young man in good health and CMV-seronegative.

For the CDR3, the DNA is TGCAGCGTTCGTTGGGGGCGAGTCGGGGAGCTGTTTTTT. Translating it yields CSVRWGRVGELFF. The chain employs TRBV29-1 and TRBJ2-2; tentatively, D is TRBD1 (6 bases). Germline V gene sequence: CDR1 SQVTM, CDR2 ANQGSEA. This CDR3 is 13 amino acids long. Between the trimmed V and J ends, which lost 5 bases and 7 bases, there was a span of 14 bases.